This T cell receptor beta chain was captured in a study of monozygotic twins with inflammatory bowel disease. CDR1 and CDR2 from the germline V gene are MNHEY and SVGAGI. The CDR3 covers 15 residues. TCRdb reanalyzed the 5' RACE reads, giving one entry per CDR3 protein sequence and no DNA. Its clone listing holds over 350,000 distinct CDR3 sequences. Sequencing was carried out using blood. The source of this sequence is a human donor with ulcerative colitis or Crohn's disease, or a healthy co-twin of an affected twin (not recorded which). The chain is built from TRBV6-5 and TRBJ2-3; TCRdb's D gene call, TRBD1, goes unchecked for lack of DNA. The CDR3 protein is CASSYRDRGTDTQYF.